What follows are 5 T cell receptor beta chains derived from one specimen sequenced in a study of blood T cell repertoires in COVID-19. The method was immunoSEQ multiplex PCR; TCRdb's version includes in-frame clones alone and lacks a portion of them. The sample consists of roughly 230,000 clones, 83% of them appearing once. The sequencing input was peripheral blood. These receptors were taken from a woman aged 50 to 65 with acute or convalescent COVID-19.

This chain connects TRBV28 to TRBJ2-7, with TRBD2 matching 12 bases. The CDR3 length is 16 residues. With V trimmed by 3 bases and J by 1 base, 4 bases remained unmatched. The germline gives CDR1 MDHEN, CDR2 SYDVKM. Here the CDR3 reads CASSFGLAGLSYEQYF. DNA for the CDR3: TGTGCCAGCAGTTTCGGACTAGCGGGGCTATCCTACGAGCAGTACTTC.

J is TRBJ1-3 and V is TRBV28; 8 bases are a match to TRBD1. Germline loops: CDR1 MDHEN, CDR2 SYDVKM. Losses at the gene ends were 6 bases for V and 4 bases for J; bases not matched to a gene: 8. The CDR3 is 15 residues long. In DNA form, the CDR3 reads TGTGCCAGCAGCTCCGGACAGGGAAACGGAAACACCATATATTTT. This translates into CASSSGQGNGNTIYF.

This clone appeared a single time. The rearrangement links TRBV12-3 or TRBV12-4 to TRBJ1-2; D is perhaps TRBD1 (6 bases). Trimming took 5 bases from V and 5 from J, leaving 12 bases between them. The CDR3 consists of 13 residues. CDR3 residues: CASSNRVLYGYTF. CDR3 nucleotide sequence: TGTGCCAGCAGTAACAGGGTCTTGTATGGCTACACCTTC.

This sequence joins TRBV10-2 and TRBJ2-3; possible D gene TRBD2, 7 bases. Trimming left V 3 bases short and J 0 bases short, with 10 bases between. The CDR3 covers 15 residues. Germline CDR1 WSHSY, CDR2 SAAADI. The CDR3 sequence: CASSEQGGSTDTQYF. CDR3 coding DNA: TGCGCCAGCAGTGAACAGGGAGGGAGCACAGATACGCAGTATTTT.

Here the CDR3 reads CAIRRLAGDSRSNTGELFF. The CDR3 DNA follows: TGTGCCATCAGGAGACTAGCGGGGGATTCGCGCTCGAACACCGGGGAGCTGTTTTTT. The V gene is TRBV10-3, the J gene TRBJ2-2; 12 nucleotides align to TRBD2. Germline trimming cut 6 bases from V and 0 bases from J; bases unmatched to any gene: 11. Per germline, CDR1 ENHRY and CDR2 SYGVKD. The CDR3 consists of 19 residues.